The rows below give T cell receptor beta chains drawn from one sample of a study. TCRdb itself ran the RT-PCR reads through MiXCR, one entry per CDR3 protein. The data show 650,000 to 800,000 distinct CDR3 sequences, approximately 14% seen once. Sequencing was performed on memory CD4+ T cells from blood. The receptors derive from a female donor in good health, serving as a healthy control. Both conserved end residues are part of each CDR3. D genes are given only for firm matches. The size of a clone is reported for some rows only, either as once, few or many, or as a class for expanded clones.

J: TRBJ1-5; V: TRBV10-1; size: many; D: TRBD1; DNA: TGCGCCAGAGATGGGACAGGGACGAAATATAGCAATCAGCCCCAGCATTTT; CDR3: CARDGTGTKYSNQPQHF
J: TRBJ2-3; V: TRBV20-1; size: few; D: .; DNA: TGCAGTGCTTGGGACGCCCGCACAGATACGCAGTATTTT; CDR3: CSAWDARTDTQYF
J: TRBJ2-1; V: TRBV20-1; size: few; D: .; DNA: TGCAGTGCTAGTCTGGCGGGACACCCCTACAATGAGCAGTTCTTC; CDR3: CSASLAGHPYNEQFF
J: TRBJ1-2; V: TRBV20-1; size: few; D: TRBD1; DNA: TGCAGTGTTTACGGGACAGCGGACGGCTACACCTTC; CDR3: CSVYGTADGYTF
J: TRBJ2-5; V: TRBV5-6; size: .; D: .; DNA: TGTGCCAGCAGCTTGCGAGGGGGGCCGGGGGAGACCCAGTACTTC; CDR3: CASSLRGGPGETQYF
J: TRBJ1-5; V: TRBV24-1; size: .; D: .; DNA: TGTGCCACCAGTGATTTGCGGGCCAATCAGCCCCAGCATTTT; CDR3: CATSDLRANQPQHF
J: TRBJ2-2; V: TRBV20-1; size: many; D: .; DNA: TGCAGTGCTAGTACGGGCACAGCAAACACCGGGGAGCTGTTTTTT; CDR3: CSASTGTANTGELFF
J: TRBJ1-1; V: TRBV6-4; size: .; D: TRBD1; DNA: TGTGCCAGCAGGGCCGGGACAGGGGAGCCTGAAGCTTTCTTT; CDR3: CASRAGTGEPEAFF
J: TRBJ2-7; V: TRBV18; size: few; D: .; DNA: TGTGCCAGCTCACCTGAGGGTTCCGAGCAGTACTTC; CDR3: CASSPEGSEQYF
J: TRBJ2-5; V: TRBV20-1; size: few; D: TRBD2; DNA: TGCAGTGCTGCCTCCTTGGGGACTAGCGGGACAGAGACCCAGTACTTC; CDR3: CSAASLGTSGTETQYF
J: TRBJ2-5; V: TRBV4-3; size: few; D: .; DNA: TGCGCCAGCAGCCAAGATGGATACGGGGCAGGAGAGACCCAGTACTTC; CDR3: CASSQDGYGAGETQYF
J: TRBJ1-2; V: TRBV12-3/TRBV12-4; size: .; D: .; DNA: TGTGCCAGCAGAGAGTTCTATGGCTACACCTTC; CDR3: CASREFYGYTF
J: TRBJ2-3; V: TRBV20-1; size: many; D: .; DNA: TGCAGTGCTATAGCAGTCACAGATACGCAGTATTTT; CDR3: CSAIAVTDTQYF
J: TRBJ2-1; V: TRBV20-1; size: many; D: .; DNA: TGCAGTGCTCCCTCTGGGGGTGGAAATGAGCAGTTCTTC; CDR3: CSAPSGGGNEQFF
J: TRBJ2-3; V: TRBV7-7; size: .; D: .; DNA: TGTGCTAGCAGCTTAATAACAGGTCCAGATACGCAGTATTTT; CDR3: CASSLITGPDTQYF
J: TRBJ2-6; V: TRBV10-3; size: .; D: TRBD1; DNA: TGTGCCATCCAAACAGGGACAGTCGGTGGGGCCAACGTCCTGACTTTC; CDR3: CAIQTGTVGGANVLTF
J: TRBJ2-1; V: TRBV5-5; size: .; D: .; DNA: TGTGCCAGCAGCTCTCGTTCAGCCTACAATGAGCAGTTCTTC; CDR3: CASSSRSAYNEQFF
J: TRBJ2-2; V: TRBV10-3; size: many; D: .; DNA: TGTGCCATCCGGCGAGGCCTCGACACCGGGGAGCTGTTTTTT; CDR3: CAIRRGLDTGELFF
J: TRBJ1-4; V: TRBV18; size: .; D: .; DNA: TGTGCCAGCTCACCTCAGGGTCCGGGAGTAACTAATGAAAAACTGTTTTTT; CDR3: CASSPQGPGVTNEKLFF
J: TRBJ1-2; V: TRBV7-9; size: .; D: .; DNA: TGTGCCAGCACTAGTGAGAGGGTCTATGGCTACACCTTC; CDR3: CASTSERVYGYTF
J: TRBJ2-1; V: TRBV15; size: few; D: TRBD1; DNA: TGTGCCACCAGCAGCCTACAGGGGAGCGGCAATGAGCAGTTCTTC; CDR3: CATSSLQGSGNEQFF
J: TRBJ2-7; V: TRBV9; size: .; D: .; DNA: TGTGCCAGCAGCGCCGAGTGGGGAGTGGGCTCCTACGAGCAGTACTTC; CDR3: CASSAEWGVGSYEQYF
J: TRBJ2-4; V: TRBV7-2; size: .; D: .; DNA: TGTGCCAGCAGCTTAGCGCTTGGGGAGGTTAACATTCAGTACTTC; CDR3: CASSLALGEVNIQYF
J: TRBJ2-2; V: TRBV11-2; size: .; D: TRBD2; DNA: TGTGCCAGCAGCCCAACTAGCGCCCCCGGGGAGCTGTTTTTT; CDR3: CASSPTSAPGELFF
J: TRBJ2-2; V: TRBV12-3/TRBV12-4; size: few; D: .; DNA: TGTGCCACCCACTATACAGGCGCCGGGGAGCTGTTTTTT; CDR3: CATHYTGAGELFF
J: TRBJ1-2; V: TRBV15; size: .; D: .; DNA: TGTGCCACCAGCGAGATTGCTAACTATGGCTACACCTTC; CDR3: CATSEIANYGYTF
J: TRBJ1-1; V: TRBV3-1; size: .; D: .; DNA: TGTGCCAGCAGCAAACAGGGTAGTCATACTGAAGCTTTCTTT; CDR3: CASSKQGSHTEAFF
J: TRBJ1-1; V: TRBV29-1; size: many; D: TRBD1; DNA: TGCAGCGCCGTGACAGGGGAAGCTTTCTTT; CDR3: CSAVTGEAFF
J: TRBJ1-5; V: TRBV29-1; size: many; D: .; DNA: TGCAGCGTTGGAGGAAGCGGTCAGCCCCAGCATTTT; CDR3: CSVGGSGQPQHF
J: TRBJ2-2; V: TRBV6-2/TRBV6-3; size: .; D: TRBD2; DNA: TGTGCCAGCAGTGCCGTGACTAGCGGGAGTTCCACCGGGGAGCTGTTTTTT; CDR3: CASSAVTSGSSTGELFF
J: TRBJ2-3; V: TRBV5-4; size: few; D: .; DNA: TGTGCCAGCAGCTCCGGGGGCTCAGTCTTCACAGATACGCAGTATTTT; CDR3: CASSSGGSVFTDTQYF
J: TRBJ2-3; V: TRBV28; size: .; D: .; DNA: TGTGCCAGCGCTCAGGGGGCGGGAGTTTCAGATACGCAGTATTTT; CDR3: CASAQGAGVSDTQYF
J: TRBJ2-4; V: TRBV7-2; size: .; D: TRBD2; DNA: TGTGCCAGCAGCTCGGCTACTAGCGGGGGGGGTGCCAAAAACATTCAGTACTTC; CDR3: CASSSATSGGGAKNIQYF
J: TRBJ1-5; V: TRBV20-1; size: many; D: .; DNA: TGCAGTGCTAGACCCGTTGTGGCAGGGAATCAGCCCCAGCATTTT; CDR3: CSARPVVAGNQPQHF
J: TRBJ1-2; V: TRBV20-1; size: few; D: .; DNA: TGCAGTGCACCCGACCCCGCAGTTGGTGGTATGGCTGGCACCTTC; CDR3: CSAPDPAVGGMAGTF
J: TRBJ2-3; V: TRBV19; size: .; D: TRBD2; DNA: TGTGCCAGTATGGGACTAGCGGGGGGCCATACGCAGTATTTT; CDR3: CASMGLAGGHTQYF
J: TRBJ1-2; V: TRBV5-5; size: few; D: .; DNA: TGTGCCAGCAGCATCAACAGGAAGGACTATGGCTACACCTTC; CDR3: CASSINRKDYGYTF
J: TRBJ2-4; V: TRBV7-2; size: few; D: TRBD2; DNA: TGTGCCAGCAGATTAGCGGGGGGACAAGCCAAAAACATTCAGTACTTC; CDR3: CASRLAGGQAKNIQYF
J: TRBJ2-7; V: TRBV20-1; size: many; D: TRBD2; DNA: TGCAGTGCCTGGACTAGCGGGGGAAACGAGCAGTACTTC; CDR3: CSAWTSGGNEQYF
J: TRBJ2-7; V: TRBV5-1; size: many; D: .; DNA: TGCGCCAGCAGATCGACCTACGAGCAGTACTTC; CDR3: CASRSTYEQYF
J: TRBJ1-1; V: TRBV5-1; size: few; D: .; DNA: TGCGCCAGCAGCTTGGGACAAGGTCGTTCAACTGAAGCTTTCTTT; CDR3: CASSLGQGRSTEAFF